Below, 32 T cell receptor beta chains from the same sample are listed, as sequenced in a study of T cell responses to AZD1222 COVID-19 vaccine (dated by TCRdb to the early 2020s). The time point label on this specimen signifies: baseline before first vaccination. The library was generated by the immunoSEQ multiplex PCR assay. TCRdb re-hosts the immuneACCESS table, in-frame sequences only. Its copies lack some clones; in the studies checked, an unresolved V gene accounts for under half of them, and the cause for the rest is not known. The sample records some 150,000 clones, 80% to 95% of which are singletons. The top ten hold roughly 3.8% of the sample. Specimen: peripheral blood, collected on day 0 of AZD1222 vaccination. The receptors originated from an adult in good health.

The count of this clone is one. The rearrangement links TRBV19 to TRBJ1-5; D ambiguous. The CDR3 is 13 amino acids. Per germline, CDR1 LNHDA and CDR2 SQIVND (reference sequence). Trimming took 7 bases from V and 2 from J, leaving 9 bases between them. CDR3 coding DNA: TGTGCCAGTACCTCGACGGGCAATCAGCCCCAGCATTTT. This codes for CASTSTGNQPQHF.

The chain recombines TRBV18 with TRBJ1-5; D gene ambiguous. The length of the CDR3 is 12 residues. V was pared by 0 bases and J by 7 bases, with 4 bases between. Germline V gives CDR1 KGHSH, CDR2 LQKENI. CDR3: CASSPPEQPQHF. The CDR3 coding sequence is TGTGCCAGCTCACCACCGGAGCAGCCCCAGCATTTT.

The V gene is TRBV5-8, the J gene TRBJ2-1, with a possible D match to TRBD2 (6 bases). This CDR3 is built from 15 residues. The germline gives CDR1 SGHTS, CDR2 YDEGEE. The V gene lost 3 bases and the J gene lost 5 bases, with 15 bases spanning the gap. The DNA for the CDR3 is TGTGCCAGCAGCTGGAGCGGACTATCCCACAATGAGCAGTTCTTC. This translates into CASSWSGLSHNEQFF.

CDR3 sequence (DNA): TGTGCCAGCAGTTGGGACGACAGGGGGTCTGGCTACACCTTC. It codes for CASSWDDRGSGYTF. The genes are TRBV6-5 and TRBJ1-2; 9 bases line up with TRBD1. Germline CDR1 MNHEY, CDR2 SVGAGI. The V segment lost 4 bases and the J segment 7 bases; nucleotides outside the gene matches: 7. The CDR3 sequence is 14 residues long.

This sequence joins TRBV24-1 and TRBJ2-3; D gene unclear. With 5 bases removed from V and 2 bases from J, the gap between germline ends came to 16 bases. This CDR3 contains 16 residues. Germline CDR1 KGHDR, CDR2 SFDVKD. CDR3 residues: CATSGGGRTNTDTQYF. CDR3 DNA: TGTGCCACCAGTGGTGGCGGACGGACGAACACAGATACGCAGTATTTT.

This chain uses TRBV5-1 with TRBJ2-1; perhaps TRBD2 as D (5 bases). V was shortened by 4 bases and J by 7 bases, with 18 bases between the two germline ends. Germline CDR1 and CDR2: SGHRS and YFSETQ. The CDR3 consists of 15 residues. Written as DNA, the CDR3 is TGCGCCAGCAGCCTAGGGCCGGGAATTCGTAATGAGCAGTTCTTC. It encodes CASSLGPGIRNEQFF. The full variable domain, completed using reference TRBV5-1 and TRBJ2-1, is KAGVTQTPRYLIKTRGQQVTLSCSPISGHRSVSWYQQTPGQGLQFLFEYFSETQRNKGNFPGRFSGRQFSNSRSEMNVSTLELGDSALYLCASSLGPGIRNEQFFGPGTRLTVL.

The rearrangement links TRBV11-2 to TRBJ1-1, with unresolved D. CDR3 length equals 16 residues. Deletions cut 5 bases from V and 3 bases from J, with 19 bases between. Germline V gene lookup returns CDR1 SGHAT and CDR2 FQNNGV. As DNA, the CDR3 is TGTGCCAGCAGCCCTATCCTAAACAGAGAACACACTGAAGCTTTCTTT. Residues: CASSPILNREHTEAFF.

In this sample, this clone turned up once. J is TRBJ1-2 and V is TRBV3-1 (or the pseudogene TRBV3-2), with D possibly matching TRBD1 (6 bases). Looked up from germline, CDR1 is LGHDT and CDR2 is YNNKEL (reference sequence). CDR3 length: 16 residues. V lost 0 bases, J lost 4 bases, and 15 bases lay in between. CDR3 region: CASSQEARQDLYGYTF. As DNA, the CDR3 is TGTGCCAGCAGCCAAGAGGCTAGACAGGACCTCTATGGCTACACCTTC.

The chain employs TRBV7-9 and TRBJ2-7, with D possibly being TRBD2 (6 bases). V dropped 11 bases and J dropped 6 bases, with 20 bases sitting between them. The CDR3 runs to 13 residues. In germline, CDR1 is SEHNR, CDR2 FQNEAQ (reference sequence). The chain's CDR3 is CAGTGALGGEQYF. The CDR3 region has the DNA TGTGCCGGGACCGGGGCTCTCGGGGGCGAGCAGTACTTC.

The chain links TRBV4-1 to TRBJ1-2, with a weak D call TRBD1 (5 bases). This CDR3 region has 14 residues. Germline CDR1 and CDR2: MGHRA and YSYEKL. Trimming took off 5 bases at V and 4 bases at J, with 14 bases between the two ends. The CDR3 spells CASSGYRTGYGYTF. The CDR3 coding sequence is TGCGCCAGCAGCGGGTACAGGACTGGCTATGGCTACACCTTC.

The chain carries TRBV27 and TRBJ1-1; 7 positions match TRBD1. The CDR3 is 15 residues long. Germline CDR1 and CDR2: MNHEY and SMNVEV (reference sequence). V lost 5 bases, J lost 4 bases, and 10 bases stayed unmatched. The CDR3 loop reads CASSTPGGGSTEAFF. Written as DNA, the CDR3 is TGTGCCAGCAGTACACCAGGGGGAGGTTCCACTGAAGCTTTCTTT.

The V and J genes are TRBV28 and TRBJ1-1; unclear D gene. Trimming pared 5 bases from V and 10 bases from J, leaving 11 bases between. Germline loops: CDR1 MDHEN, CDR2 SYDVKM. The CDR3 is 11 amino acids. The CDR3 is CASSNPRRAFF. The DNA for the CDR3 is TGTGCCAGCAGTAACCCAAGAAGAGCTTTCTTT.

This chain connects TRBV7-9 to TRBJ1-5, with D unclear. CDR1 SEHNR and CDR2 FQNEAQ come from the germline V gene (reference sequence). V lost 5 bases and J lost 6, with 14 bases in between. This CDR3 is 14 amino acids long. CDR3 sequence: CASSMGSGGQPQHF. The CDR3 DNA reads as TGTGCCAGCAGCATGGGGTCAGGTGGTCAGCCCCAGCATTTT.

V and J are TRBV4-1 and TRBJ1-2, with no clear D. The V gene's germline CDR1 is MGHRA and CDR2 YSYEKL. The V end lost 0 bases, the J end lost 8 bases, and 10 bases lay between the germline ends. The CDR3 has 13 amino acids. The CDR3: CASSQETGKGYTF. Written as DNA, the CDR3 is TGCGCCAGCAGCCAAGAGACCGGAAAGGGCTACACCTTC.

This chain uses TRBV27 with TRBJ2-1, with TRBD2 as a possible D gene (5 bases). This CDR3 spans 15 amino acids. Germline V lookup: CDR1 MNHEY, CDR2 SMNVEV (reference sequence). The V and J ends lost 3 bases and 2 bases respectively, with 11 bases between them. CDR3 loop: CASSLSGGPYNEQFF. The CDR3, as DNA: TGTGCCAGCAGTTTGAGCGGAGGTCCCTACAATGAGCAGTTCTTC.

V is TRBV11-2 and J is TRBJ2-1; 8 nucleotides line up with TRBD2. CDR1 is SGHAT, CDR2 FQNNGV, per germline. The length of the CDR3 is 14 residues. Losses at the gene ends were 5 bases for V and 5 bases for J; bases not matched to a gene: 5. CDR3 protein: CASSTYSGNNEQFF. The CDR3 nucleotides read TGTGCCAGCAGCACATATAGCGGGAACAATGAGCAGTTCTTC.

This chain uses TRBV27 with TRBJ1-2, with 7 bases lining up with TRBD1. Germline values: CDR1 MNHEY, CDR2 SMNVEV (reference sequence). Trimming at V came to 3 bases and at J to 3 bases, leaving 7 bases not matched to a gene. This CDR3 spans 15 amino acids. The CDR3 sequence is CASSFEYRGDYGYTF. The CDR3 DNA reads TGTGCCAGCAGTTTTGAGTACAGGGGAGACTATGGCTACACCTTC.

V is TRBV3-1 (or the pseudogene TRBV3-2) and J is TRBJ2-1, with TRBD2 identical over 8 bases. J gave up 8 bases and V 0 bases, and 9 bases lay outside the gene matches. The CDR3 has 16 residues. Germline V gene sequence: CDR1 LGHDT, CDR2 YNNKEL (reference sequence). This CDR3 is CASSQDPGLVSDEQFF. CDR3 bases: TGTGCCAGCAGCCAAGACCCGGGACTAGTTTCGGATGAGCAGTTCTTC.

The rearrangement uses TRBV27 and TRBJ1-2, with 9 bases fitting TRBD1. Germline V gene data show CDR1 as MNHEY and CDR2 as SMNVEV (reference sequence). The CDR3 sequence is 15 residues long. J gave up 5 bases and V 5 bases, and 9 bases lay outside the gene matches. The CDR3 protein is CASSPGQGLSYGYTF. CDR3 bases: TGTGCCAGCAGTCCGGGACAGGGTTTATCTTATGGCTACACCTTC.

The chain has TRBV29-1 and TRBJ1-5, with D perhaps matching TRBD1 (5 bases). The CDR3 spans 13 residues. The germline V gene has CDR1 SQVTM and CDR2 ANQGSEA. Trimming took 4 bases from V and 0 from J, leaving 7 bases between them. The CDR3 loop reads CSVVGDSNQPQHF. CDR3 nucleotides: TGCAGCGTTGTAGGGGATAGCAATCAGCCCCAGCATTTT.

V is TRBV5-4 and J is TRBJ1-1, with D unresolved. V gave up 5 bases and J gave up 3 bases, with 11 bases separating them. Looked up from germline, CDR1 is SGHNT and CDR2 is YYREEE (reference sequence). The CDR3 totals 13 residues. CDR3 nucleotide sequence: TGTGCCAGCAGGAAGGTTGAGGACACTGAAGCTTTCTTT. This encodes CASRKVEDTEAFF.

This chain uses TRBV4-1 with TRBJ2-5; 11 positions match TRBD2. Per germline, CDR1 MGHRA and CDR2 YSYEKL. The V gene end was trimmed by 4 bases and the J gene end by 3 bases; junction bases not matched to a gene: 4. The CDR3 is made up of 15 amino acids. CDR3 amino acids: CASSPLAGAKETQYF. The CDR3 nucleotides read TGCGCCAGCAGCCCACTAGCGGGGGCTAAAGAGACCCAGTACTTC.

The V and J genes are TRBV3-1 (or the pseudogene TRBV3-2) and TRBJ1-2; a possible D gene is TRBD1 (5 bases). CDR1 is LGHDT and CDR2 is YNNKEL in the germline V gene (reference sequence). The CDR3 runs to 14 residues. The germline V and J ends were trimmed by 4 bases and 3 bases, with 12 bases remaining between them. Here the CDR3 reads CASSPTGGHYGYTF. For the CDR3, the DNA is TGTGCCAGCAGCCCCACTGGGGGACACTATGGCTACACCTTC.

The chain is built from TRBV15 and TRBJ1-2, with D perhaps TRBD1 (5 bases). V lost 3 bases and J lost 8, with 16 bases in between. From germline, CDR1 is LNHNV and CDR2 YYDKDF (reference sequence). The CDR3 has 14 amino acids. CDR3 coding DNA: TGTGCCACCAGCAGTGCCCCACGGGGGGAAGGCTACACCTTC. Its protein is CATSSAPRGEGYTF.

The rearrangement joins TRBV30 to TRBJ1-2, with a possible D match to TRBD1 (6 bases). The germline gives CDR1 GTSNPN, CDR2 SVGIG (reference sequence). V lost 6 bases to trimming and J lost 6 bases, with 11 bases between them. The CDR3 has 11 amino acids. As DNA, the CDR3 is TGTGCCTGCTGGGGGGGGCATGGCTACACCTTC. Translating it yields CACWGGHGYTF.

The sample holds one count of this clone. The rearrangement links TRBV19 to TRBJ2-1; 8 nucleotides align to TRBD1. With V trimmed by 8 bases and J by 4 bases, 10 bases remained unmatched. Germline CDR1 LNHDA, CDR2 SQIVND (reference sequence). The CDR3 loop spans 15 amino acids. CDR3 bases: TGTGCCAGTCGACAGGGGCCCTCCTATTACAATGAGCAGTTCTTC. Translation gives CASRQGPSYYNEQFF. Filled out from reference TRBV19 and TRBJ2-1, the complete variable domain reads DGGITQSPKYLFRKEGQNVTLSCEQNLNHDAMYWYRQDPGQGLRLIYYSQIVNDFQKGDIAEGYSVSREKKESFPLTVTSAQKNPTAFYLCASRQGPSYYNEQFFGPGTRLTVL.

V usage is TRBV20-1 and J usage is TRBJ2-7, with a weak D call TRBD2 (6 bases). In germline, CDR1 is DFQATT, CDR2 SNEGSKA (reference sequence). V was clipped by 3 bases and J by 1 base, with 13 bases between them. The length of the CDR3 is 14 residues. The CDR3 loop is CSASKAGWSYEQYF. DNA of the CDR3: TGCAGTGCTAGTAAAGCGGGCTGGTCCTACGAGCAGTACTTC.

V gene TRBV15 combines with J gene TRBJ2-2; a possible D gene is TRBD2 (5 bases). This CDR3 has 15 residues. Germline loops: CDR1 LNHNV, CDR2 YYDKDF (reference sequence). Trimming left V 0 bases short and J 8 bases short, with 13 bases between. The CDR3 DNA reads TGTGCCACCAGCAGAGATCCGGGGATAAAGGGGGAGCTGTTTTTT. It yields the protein CATSRDPGIKGELFF. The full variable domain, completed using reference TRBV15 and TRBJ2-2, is DAMVIQNPRYQVTQFGKPVTLSCSQTLNHNVMYWYQQKSSQAPKLLFHYYDKDFNNEADTPDNFQSRRPNTSFCFLDIRSPGLGDTAMYLCATSRDPGIKGELFFGEGSRLTVL.

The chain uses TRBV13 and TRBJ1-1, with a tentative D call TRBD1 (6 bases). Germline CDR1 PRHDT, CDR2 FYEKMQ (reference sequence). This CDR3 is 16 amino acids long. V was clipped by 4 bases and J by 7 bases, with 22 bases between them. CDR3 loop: CASSSQETRGFGEAFF. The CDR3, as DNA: TGTGCCAGCAGCTCGCAGGAGACCAGGGGTTTCGGTGAAGCTTTCTTT.

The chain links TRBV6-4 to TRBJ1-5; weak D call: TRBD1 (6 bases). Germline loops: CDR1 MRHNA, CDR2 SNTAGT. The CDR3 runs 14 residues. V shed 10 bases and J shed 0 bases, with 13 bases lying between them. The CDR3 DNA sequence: TGTGCCACCCCGGACAGTCATAGCAATCAGCCCCAGCATTTT. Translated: CATPDSHSNQPQHF.

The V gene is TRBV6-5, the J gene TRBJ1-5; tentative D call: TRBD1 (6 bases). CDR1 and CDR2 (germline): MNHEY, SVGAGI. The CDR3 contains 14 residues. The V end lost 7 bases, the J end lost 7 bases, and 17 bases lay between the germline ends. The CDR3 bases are TGTGCCAGCACCCCAGGGGTCCTCGGGCAGCCCCAGCATTTT. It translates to CASTPGVLGQPQHF.

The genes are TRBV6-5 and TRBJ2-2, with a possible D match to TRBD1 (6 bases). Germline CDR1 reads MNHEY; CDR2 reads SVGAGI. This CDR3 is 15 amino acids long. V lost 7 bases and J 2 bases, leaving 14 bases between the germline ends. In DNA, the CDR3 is TGTGCCAGCACTGCGACAGGCGTCAACACCGGGGAGCTGTTTTTT. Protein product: CASTATGVNTGELFF.